This note documents a single T cell receptor beta chain sequence. This CDR3 region has 17 residues. This sample is drawn from a study of control samples from healthy donors and cancer patients. Sequenced by immunoSEQ multiplex PCR; TCRdb stores in-frame clones only, minus some. Of approximately 100,000 clones listed, around 89% were seen once; the top ten hold approximately 16%. The sequence derives from a woman in her forties or fifties in good health. The sample consisted of blood. The chain links TRBV21-1 to TRBJ2-6. TRBV21-1 has pseudogene status. CDR3 protein: CASSLQKGSSGANVLTF. The CDR3 region has the DNA TGTGCCAGCAGCCTCCAAAAGGGGAGCTCTGGGGCCAACGTCCTGACTTTC.